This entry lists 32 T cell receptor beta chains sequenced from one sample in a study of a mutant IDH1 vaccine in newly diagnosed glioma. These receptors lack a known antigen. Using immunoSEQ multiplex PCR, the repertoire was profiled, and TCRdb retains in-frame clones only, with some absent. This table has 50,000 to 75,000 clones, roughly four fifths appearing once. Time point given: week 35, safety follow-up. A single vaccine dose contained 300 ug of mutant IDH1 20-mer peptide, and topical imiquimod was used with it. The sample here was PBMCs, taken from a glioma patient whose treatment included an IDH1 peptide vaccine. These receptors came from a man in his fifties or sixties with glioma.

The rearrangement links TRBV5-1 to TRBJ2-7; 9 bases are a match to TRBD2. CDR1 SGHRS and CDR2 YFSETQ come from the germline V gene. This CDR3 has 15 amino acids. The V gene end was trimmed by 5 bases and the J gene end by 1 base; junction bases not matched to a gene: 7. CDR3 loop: CASRESGGLSYEQYF. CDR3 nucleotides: TGCGCCAGCAGAGAAAGCGGGGGGCTATCCTACGAGCAGTACTTC.

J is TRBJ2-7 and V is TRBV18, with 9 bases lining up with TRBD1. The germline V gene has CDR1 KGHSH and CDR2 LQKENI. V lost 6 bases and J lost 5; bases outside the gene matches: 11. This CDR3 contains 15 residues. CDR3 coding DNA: TGTGCCAGCTCCCCTCGACAGGGGGACTTGGACGAGCAGTACTTC. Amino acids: CASSPRQGDLDEQYF.

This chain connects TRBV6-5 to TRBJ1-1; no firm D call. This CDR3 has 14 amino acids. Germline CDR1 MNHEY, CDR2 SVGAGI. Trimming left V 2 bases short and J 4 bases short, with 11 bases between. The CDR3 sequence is CASSYPDSGTEAFF. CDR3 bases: TGTGCCAGCAGTTACCCTGATTCGGGCACTGAAGCTTTCTTT.

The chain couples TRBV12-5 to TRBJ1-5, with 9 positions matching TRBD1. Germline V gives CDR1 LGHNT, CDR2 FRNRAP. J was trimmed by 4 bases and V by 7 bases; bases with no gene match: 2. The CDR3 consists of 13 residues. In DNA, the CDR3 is TGTGCTAGTGCGACAGGGGGGAATCAGCCCCAGCATTTT. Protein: CASATGGNQPQHF.

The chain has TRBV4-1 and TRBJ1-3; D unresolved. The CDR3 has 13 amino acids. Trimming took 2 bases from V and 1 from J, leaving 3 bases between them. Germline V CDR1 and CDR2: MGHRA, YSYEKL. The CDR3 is CASSQWSGNTIYF. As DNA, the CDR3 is TGCGCCAGCAGCCAATGGTCTGGAAACACCATATATTTT.

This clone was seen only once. This CDR3 reads CASRRDRETGNTIYF. CDR3 sequence (DNA): TGTGCCAGCAGGAGGGACAGGGAAACTGGAAACACCATATATTTT. The V and J genes are TRBV6-5 and TRBJ1-3, with 9 positions matching TRBD1. The CDR3 contains 15 residues. Germline assignment: CDR1 MNHEY and CDR2 SVGAGI. J lost 2 bases, V lost 6 bases, and 5 bases had no gene match.

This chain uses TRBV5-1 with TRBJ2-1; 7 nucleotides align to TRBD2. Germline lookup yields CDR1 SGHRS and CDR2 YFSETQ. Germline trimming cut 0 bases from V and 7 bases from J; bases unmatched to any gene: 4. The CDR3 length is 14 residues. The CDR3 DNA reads TGCGCCAGCAGCTTGGAGCGGGGCTTGAATGAGCAGTTCTTC. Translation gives CASSLERGLNEQFF.

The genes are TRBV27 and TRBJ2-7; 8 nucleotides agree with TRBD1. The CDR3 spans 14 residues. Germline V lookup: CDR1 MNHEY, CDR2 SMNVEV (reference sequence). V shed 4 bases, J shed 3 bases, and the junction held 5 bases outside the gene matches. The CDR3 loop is CASSSRQGIYEQYF. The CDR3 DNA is TGTGCCAGCAGTTCCAGACAGGGGATCTACGAGCAGTACTTC.

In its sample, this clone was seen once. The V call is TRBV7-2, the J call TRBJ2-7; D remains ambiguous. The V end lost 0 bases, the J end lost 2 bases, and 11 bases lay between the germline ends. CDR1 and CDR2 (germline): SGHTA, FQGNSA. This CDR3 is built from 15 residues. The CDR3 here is CASSLADSNAYEQYF. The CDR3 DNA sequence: TGTGCCAGCAGCTTAGCAGATTCGAATGCCTACGAGCAGTACTTC.

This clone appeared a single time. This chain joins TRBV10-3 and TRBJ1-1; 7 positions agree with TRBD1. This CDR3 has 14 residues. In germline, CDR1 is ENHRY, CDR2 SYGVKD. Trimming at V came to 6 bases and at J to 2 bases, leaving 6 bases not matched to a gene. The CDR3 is CAIRDRVGNTEAFF. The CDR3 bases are TGTGCCATCAGAGACAGGGTGGGAAACACTGAAGCTTTCTTT.

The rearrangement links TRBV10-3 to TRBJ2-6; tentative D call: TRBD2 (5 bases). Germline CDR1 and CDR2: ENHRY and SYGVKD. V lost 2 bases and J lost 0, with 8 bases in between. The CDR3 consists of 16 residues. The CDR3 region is CAISEIRGSGANVLTF. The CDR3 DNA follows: TGTGCCATCAGTGAGATACGGGGCTCTGGGGCCAACGTCCTGACTTTC.

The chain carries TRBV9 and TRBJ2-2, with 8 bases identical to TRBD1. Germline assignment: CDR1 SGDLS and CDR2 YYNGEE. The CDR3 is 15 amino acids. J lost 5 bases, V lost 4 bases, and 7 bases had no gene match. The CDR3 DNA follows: TGTGCCAGCAGCTCATCACAGGGGGTGACCGGGGAGCTGTTTTTT. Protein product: CASSSSQGVTGELFF.

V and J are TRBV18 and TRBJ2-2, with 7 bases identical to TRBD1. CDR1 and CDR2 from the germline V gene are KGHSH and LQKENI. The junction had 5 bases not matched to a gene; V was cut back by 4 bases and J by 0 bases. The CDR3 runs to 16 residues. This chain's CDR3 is CASSHPGTANTGELFF. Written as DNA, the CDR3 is TGTGCCAGCTCACACCCCGGGACAGCGAACACCGGGGAGCTGTTTTTT.

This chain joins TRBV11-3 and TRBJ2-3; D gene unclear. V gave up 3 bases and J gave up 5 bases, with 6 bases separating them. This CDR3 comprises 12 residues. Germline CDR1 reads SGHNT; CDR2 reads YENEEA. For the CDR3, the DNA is TGTGCCAGCAGCTTCGGAAAAGATACGCAGTATTTT. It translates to CASSFGKDTQYF.

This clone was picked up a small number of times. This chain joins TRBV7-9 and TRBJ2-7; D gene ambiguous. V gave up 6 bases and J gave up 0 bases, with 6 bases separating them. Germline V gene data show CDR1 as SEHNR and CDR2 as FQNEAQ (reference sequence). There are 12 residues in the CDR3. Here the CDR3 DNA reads TGTGCCAGCAGTCTAAGCTCCTACGAGCAGTACTTC. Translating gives CASSLSSYEQYF.

In DNA, the CDR3 is TGTGCCAGCAGTCCCCCCGGGACAACCTACAATGAGCAGTTCTTC. Translating gives CASSPPGTTYNEQFF. J is TRBJ2-1 and V is TRBV6-5; a possible D gene is TRBD1 (6 bases). The V gene lost 5 bases and the J gene lost 2 bases, with 13 bases spanning the gap. The CDR3 covers 15 residues. CDR1 is MNHEY, CDR2 SVGAGI, per germline.

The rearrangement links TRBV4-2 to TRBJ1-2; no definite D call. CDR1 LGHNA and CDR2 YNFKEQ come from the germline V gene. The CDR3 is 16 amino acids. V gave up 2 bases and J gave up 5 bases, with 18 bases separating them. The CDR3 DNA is TGTGCCAGCAGCCAAAAGGAAATGGCAGTTGGATATGGCTACACCTTC. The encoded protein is CASSQKEMAVGYGYTF.

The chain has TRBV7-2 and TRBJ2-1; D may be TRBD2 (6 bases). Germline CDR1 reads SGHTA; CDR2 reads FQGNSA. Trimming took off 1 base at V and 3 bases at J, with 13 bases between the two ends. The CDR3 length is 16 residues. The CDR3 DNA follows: TGTGCCAGCAGCTTAGATTACGGGGGAAGCTACAATGAGCAGTTCTTC. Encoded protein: CASSLDYGGSYNEQFF.

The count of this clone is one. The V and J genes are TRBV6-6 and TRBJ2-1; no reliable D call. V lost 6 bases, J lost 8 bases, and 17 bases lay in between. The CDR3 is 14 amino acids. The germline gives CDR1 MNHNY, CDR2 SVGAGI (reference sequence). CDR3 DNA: TGTGCCAGCAGCGACTCGCTGGGGATAGATGAGCAGTTCTTC. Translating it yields CASSDSLGIDEQFF.

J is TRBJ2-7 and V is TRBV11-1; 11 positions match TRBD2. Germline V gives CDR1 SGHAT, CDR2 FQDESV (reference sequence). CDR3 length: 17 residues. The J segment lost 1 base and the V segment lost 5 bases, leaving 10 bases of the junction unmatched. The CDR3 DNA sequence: TGTGCCAGCAGCCCCCCCGCTAGCGGGGGGCGTTCCTACGAGCAGTACTTC. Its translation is CASSPPASGGRSYEQYF.

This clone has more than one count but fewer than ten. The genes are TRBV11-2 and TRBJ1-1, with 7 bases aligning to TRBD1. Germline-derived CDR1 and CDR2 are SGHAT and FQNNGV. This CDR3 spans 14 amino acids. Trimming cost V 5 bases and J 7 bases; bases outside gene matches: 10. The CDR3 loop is CASSRRQGGIEAFF. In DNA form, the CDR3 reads TGTGCCAGCAGCAGACGACAGGGAGGAATTGAAGCTTTCTTT. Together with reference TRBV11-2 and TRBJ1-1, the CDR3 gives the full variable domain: EAGVAQSPRYKIIEKRQSVAFWCNPISGHATLYWYQQILGQGPKLLIQFQNNGVVDDSQLPKDRFSAERLKGVDSTLKIQPAKLEDSAVYLCASSRRQGGIEAFFGQGTRLTVV.

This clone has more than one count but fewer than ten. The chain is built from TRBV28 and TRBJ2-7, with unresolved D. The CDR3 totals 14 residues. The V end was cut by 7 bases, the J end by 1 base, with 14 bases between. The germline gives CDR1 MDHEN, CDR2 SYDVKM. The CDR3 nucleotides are TGTGCCAGCACCGGTTTGGAAGGATCCTACGAGCAGTACTTC. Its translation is CASTGLEGSYEQYF.

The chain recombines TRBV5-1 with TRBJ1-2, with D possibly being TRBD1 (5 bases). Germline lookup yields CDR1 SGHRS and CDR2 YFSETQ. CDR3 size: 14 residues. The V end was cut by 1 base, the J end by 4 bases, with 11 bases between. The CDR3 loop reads CASSLTGPGYGYTF. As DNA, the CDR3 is TGCGCCAGCAGCTTGACGGGGCCGGGCTATGGCTACACCTTC.

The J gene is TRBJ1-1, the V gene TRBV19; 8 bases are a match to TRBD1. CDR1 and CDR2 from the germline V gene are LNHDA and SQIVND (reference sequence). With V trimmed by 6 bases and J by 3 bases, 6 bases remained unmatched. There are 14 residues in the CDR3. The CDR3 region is CASSEDREDTEAFF. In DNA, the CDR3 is TGTGCCAGTAGCGAGGACAGGGAAGACACTGAAGCTTTCTTT.

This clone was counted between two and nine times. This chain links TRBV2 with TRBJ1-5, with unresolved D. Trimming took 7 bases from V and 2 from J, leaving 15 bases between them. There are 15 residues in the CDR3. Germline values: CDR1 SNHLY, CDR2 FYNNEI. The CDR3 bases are TGTGCCAGCAAACGAGACGCAACCCGCAATCAGCCCCAGCATTTT. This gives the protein CASKRDATRNQPQHF. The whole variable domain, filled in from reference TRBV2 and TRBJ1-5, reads EPEVTQTPSHQVTQMGQEVILRCVPISNHLYFYWYRQILGQKVEFLVSFYNNEISEKSEIFDDQFSVERPDGSNFTLKIRSTKLEDSAMYFCASKRDATRNQPQHFGDGTRLSIL.

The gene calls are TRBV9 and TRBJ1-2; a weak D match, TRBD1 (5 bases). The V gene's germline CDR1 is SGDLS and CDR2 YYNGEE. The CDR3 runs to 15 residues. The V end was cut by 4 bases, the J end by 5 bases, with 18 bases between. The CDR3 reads CASSREGLGGYGYTF. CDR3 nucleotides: TGTGCCAGCAGCCGCGAGGGCTTGGGGGGGTATGGCTACACCTTC.

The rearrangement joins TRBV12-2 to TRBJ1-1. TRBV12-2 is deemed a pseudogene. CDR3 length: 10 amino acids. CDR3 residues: CASRFLCGGF. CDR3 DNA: TGTGCAAGTCGCTTCCTCTGCGGGGGCTTT.

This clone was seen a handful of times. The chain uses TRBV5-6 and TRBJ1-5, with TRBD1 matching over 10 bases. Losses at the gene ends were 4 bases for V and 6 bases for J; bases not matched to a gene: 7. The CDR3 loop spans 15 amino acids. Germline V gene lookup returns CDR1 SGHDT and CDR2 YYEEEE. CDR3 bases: TGTGCCAGCAGCAGCCTGACAGGGGGCACTCAGCCCCAGCATTTT. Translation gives CASSSLTGGTQPQHF.

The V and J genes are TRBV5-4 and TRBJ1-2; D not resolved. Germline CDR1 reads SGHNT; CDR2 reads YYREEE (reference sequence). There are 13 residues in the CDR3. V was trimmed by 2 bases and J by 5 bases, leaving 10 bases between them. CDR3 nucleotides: TGTGCCAGCAGCTTTCGGGGTTCATATGGCTACACCTTC. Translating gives CASSFRGSYGYTF.

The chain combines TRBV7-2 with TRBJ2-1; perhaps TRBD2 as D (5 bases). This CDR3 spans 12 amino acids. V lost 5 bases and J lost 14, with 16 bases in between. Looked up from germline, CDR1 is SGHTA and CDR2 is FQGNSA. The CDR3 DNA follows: TGTGCCAGCAGCCTTGACTTTCCCGGGGAGTTCTTC. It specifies CASSLDFPGEFF.

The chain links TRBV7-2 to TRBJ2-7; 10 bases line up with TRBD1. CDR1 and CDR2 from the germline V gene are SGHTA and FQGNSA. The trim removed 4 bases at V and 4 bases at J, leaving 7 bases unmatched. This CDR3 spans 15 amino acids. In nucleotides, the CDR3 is TGTGCCAGCAGCTCACTTTTGGACAGGGGGTACGAGCAGTACTTC. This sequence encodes CASSSLLDRGYEQYF. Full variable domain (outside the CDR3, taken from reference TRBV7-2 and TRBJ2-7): GAGVSQSPSNKVTEKGKDVELRCDPISGHTALYWYRQSLGQGLEFLIYFQGNSAPDKSGLPSDRFSAERTGGSVSTLTIQRTQQEDSAVYLCASSSLLDRGYEQYFGPGTRLTVT.

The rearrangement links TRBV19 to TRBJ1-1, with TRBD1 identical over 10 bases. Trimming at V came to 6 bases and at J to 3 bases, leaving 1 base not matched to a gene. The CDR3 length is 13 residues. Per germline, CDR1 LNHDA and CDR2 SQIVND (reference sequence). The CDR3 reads CASRGQGDTEAFF. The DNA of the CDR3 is TGTGCCAGTAGAGGACAGGGGGACACTGAAGCTTTCTTT.